The rows below give T cell receptor beta chains drawn from one sample of a study of CD8 T cells in ankylosing spondylitis. TCRdb re-derived calls from the 5' RACE reads in MiXCR, one entry per CDR3 protein. The sample carries 250,000 or so distinct CDR3 sequences, about 11% recorded once. The sequencing input was blood, either unsorted or a sorted T cell fraction (not recorded which). The receptors were gathered from a male donor with ankylosing spondylitis or in good health (not recorded which). Both conserved end residues are part of each CDR3.

TRBV6-1 CASSPQTGGNQPQHF
TRBV10-3 CAISDGTGGNYGYTF
TRBV21-1 CASSNPWETSNQPQHF
TRBV5-1 CASSVRIQETQYF
TRBV11-1 CASSPAPGQSHSYNEQFF
TRBV7-6 CASSLGGESPLHF
TRBV15 CATSRARGATNEKLFF
TRBV3-1 CASSQDWTGNTEAFF
TRBV11-1 CASSLEAVLNYGYTF
TRBV5-1 CASSQGAGENQPQHF